One and the same sample provided the 29 T cell receptor beta chains below, sequenced in a study of CD8 T cells in ankylosing spondylitis. TCRdb reprocessed the 5' RACE reads via MiXCR and lists one record per CDR3 protein. This table holds roughly 170,000 distinct CDR3 sequences, 9.8% found once. Sequencing was done on a sample of blood, either unsorted or a sorted T cell fraction (not recorded which). The receptors originated from a female donor with ankylosing spondylitis or in good health (not recorded which).

In its sample, this clonotype was seen many times. The V gene is TRBV4-3, the J gene TRBJ1-2, with 7 bases lining up with TRBD1. The germline CDR1 and CDR2 sequences are LGHNA and YSLEER. This CDR3 spans 14 amino acids. Trimming removed 3 bases from V and 8 bases from J; junction bases left unmatched: 9. For the CDR3, the DNA is TGCGCCAGCAGCCAGACAGGGACTATGGTGGGCTACACCTTC. This encodes CASSQTGTMVGYTF.

This chain links TRBV5-5 with TRBJ2-7, with D possibly TRBD2 on 5 matching bases. From germline, CDR1 is SGHKS and CDR2 YYEKEE (reference sequence). The CDR3 consists of 14 residues. V dropped 5 bases and J dropped 2 bases, with 14 bases sitting between them. CDR3 coding DNA: TGTGCCAGCAGGTCCCCATCCGGGGCCTACGAGCAGTACTTC. Protein product: CASRSPSGAYEQYF.

This clonotype has a count of ten or more. The chain has TRBV30 and TRBJ1-4, with a tentative D call TRBD1 (6 bases). The CDR3 extends over 13 amino acids. Germline V gene sequence: CDR1 GTSNPN, CDR2 SVGIG (reference sequence). V was shortened by 5 bases and J by 6 bases, with 13 bases between the two germline ends. DNA for the CDR3: TGTGCCTGGTGGGGGCAGAGTGATGAAAAACTGTTTTTT. This sequence encodes CAWWGQSDEKLFF.

This clonotype appeared a few times. This chain connects TRBV6-2 or TRBV6-3 to TRBJ2-3, with 8 positions matching TRBD1. The germline CDR1 and CDR2 sequences are MNHEY and SVGEGT. CDR3 length: 15 residues. Losses at the gene ends were 2 bases for V and 4 bases for J; bases not matched to a gene: 5. The DNA for the CDR3 is TGTGCCAGCAGTTACAACAGGGGGTCGTCAGATACGCAGTATTTT. Its translation is CASSYNRGSSDTQYF.

This clonotype appeared a few times. This chain joins TRBV12-3 or TRBV12-4 and TRBJ2-3; 8 nucleotides line up with TRBD2. CDR3 length: 15 amino acids. V lost 1 base, J lost 4 bases, and 4 bases stayed unmatched. CDR3 in DNA: TGTGCCAGCAGTTTAGAACTAGCGGTGGCAGATACGCAGTATTTT. This codes for CASSLELAVADTQYF.

The chain recombines TRBV9 with TRBJ2-2; 7 nucleotides line up with TRBD1. CDR3 length: 19 amino acids. The V segment lost 0 bases and the J segment 7 bases; nucleotides outside the gene matches: 18. Germline CDR1 and CDR2: SGDLS and YYNGEE. CDR3: CASSVGPRGTVRQGGELFF. For the CDR3, the DNA is TGTGCCAGCAGCGTAGGGCCCAGAGGGACAGTGCGACAGGGCGGGGAGCTGTTTTTT.

In this sample, this clonotype turned up a few times. The V call is TRBV30, the J call TRBJ2-5, with TRBD2 identical over 14 bases. V shed 2 bases and J 5 bases; nucleotides not matched to a gene: 4. The CDR3 length is 15 residues. CDR1 is GTSNPN, CDR2 SVGIG, per germline (reference sequence). CDR3 in DNA: TGTGCCTGGAGTATGGGGACTAGCGGGAGTGAGACCCAGTACTTC. It translates to CAWSMGTSGSETQYF.

This clonotype was counted ten times or more. The chain joins TRBV5-5 to TRBJ1-6; D is undetermined. Trimming pared 0 bases from V and 7 bases from J, leaving 8 bases between. Germline loops: CDR1 SGHKS, CDR2 YYEKEE (reference sequence). This CDR3 spans 14 amino acids. CDR3 in amino acids: CASSLDVSNSPLHF. The CDR3 DNA is TGTGCCAGCAGCTTGGACGTCTCAAATTCACCCCTCCACTTT.

The CDR3 spells CASSQGIVGELFF. The DNA of the CDR3 is TGTGCCAGCAGCCAAGGAATTGTCGGGGAGCTGTTTTTT. The chain carries TRBV4-2 and TRBJ2-2; D unclear. V lost 1 base, J lost 7 bases, and 7 bases lay in between. The CDR3 sequence is 13 residues long. Per the germline V gene, CDR1 is LGHNA and CDR2 is YNFKEQ.

The genes are TRBV6-6 and TRBJ2-2; no definite D call. V lost 2 bases and J lost 6, with 10 bases in between. Per the germline V gene, CDR1 is MNHNY and CDR2 is SVGAGI (reference sequence). The CDR3 is 14 amino acids. As DNA, the CDR3 is TGTGCCAGCAGTTACACCGGTGCCTCCGGGGAGCTGTTTTTT. Its protein product is CASSYTGASGELFF.

This clonotype turned up a few times. The chain employs TRBV4-1 and TRBJ2-2, with TRBD2 matching over 14 bases. This CDR3 region has 15 residues. The J segment lost 5 bases and the V segment lost 10 bases, leaving 6 bases of the junction unmatched. Germline V gene sequence: CDR1 MGHRA, CDR2 YSYEKL. CDR3 loop: CATSGLAGGTGELFF. Here the CDR3 DNA reads TGCGCCACTTCAGGACTAGCGGGAGGTACCGGGGAGCTGTTTTTT.

V is TRBV28 and J is TRBJ2-5; 9 bases line up with TRBD1. The ends lost 5 bases at V and 3 bases at J; junction bases unmatched: 10. The CDR3 totals 16 residues. Germline V lookup: CDR1 MDHEN, CDR2 SYDVKM. CDR3 nucleotide sequence: TGTGCCAGCAGTATTTCCGGGACAGGGATGGAAGAGACCCAGTACTTC. As protein: CASSISGTGMEETQYF.

Only a few counts were recorded for this clonotype. This chain connects TRBV5-1 to TRBJ2-3, with TRBD2 identical over 15 bases. The CDR3 loop spans 18 amino acids. J gave up 0 bases and V 4 bases, and 6 bases lay outside the gene matches. Germline values: CDR1 SGHRS, CDR2 YFSETQ. CDR3 residues: CASSLGLAGGASTDTQYF. CDR3 DNA: TGCGCCAGCAGCCTCGGACTAGCGGGAGGGGCTAGCACAGATACGCAGTATTTT. The full variable domain, completed using reference TRBV5-1 and TRBJ2-3, is KAGVTQTPRYLIKTRGQQVTLSCSPISGHRSVSWYQQTPGQGLQFLFEYFSETQRNKGNFPGRFSGRQFSNSRSEMNVSTLELGDSALYLCASSLGLAGGASTDTQYFGPGTRLTVL.

The chain recombines TRBV5-1 with TRBJ2-3, with TRBD2 matching 9 bases. Germline CDR1 is SGHRS and CDR2 is YFSETQ. The CDR3 covers 14 residues. J gave up 3 bases and V 9 bases, and 8 bases lay outside the gene matches. CDR3 protein: CATGRGRGTDTQYF. As DNA, the CDR3 is TGCGCCACCGGACGCGGGAGGGGTACAGATACGCAGTATTTT.

In this sample, this clonotype turned up a few times. The chain links TRBV30 to TRBJ1-1, with 8 bases fitting TRBD1. The germline gives CDR1 GTSNPN, CDR2 SVGIG (reference sequence). The CDR3 contains 12 residues. V shed 5 bases, J shed 6 bases, and the junction held 5 bases outside the gene matches. Here the CDR3 reads CAWGQGSAEAFF. CDR3 DNA: TGTGCCTGGGGACAGGGAAGCGCTGAAGCTTTCTTT.

The chain recombines TRBV20-1 with TRBJ2-3; a possible D gene is TRBD2 (6 bases). Germline V lookup: CDR1 DFQATT, CDR2 SNEGSKA (reference sequence). This CDR3 region has 18 residues. The V gene lost 6 bases and the J gene lost 0 bases, with 25 bases spanning the gap. The CDR3, as DNA: TGCAGTGCCGAAACACAGCTCGGGGGTCTCCATAGCACAGATACGCAGTATTTT. Amino acids: CSAETQLGGLHSTDTQYF.

This clonotype was counted a few times. V usage is TRBV29-1 and J usage is TRBJ2-1, with 7 bases fitting TRBD2. The germline V gene has CDR1 SQVTM and CDR2 ANQGSEA. The trim removed 1 base at V and 2 bases at J, leaving 2 bases unmatched. The CDR3 has 14 amino acids. CDR3 sequence reads: CSVEGLAAYNEQFF. CDR3 in DNA: TGCAGCGTTGAAGGGCTAGCGGCCTACAATGAGCAGTTCTTC.

This clonotype was recorded many times. The rearrangement links TRBV7-9 to TRBJ2-1; D not resolved. The germline V and J ends were trimmed by 5 bases and 5 bases, with 16 bases remaining between them. Germline assignment: CDR1 SEHNR and CDR2 FQNEAQ (reference sequence). This CDR3 comprises 15 residues. CDR3 nucleotides: TGTGCCAGCAGCCCCCCCCCAGTTACTAACAATGAGCAGTTCTTC. It is translated as CASSPPPVTNNEQFF.

This clonotype has at least ten counts. The chain has TRBV7-2 and TRBJ2-1; maybe TRBD2 (6 bases). The length of the CDR3 is 14 residues. CDR1 and CDR2 from the germline V gene are SGHTA and FQGNSA. Deletions cut 1 base from V and 7 bases from J, with 11 bases between. CDR3 loop: CASSLGSGTNEQFF. The CDR3 DNA reads TGTGCCAGCAGCTTAGGATCCGGGACTAATGAGCAGTTCTTC.

On this clonotype: One base away lies a much larger clone, so this may be a sequencing read error. The chain links TRBV10-3 to TRBJ2-1; TRBD2 matches at 14 bases. The CDR3 loop spans 14 amino acids. Trimming removed 8 bases from V and 8 bases from J; junction bases left unmatched: 5. CDR1 and CDR2 (germline): ENHRY, SYGVKD. CDR3 sequence: CAIQTSGRGHEQFF. DNA of the CDR3: TGTGCCATCCAGACTAGCGGGAGGGGACATGAGCAGTTCTTC.

The chain links TRBV4-1 to TRBJ1-5; D remains ambiguous. The length of the CDR3 is 15 residues. Germline CDR1 is MGHRA and CDR2 is YSYEKL. V shed 2 bases and J shed 2 bases, with 10 bases lying between them. The CDR3: CASSQSESGNQPQHF. The DNA of the CDR3 is TGCGCCAGCAGCCAAAGCGAGTCGGGCAATCAGCCCCAGCATTTT.

This clonotype was counted a few times. The rearrangement uses TRBV7-8 and TRBJ2-7; perhaps TRBD2 as D (6 bases). V lost 3 bases and J lost 5, with 17 bases in between. The CDR3 extends over 15 amino acids. Germline CDR1 is SGHVS and CDR2 is FQNEAQ. This chain's CDR3 is CASSLGGRVRDEQYF. Here the CDR3 DNA reads TGTGCCAGCAGCTTGGGGGGACGAGTTAGGGACGAGCAGTACTTC.

The CDR3: CASSTTGANEQFF. CDR3 DNA: TGTGCCAGCAGTACCACAGGGGCCAATGAGCAGTTCTTC. The V gene is TRBV28, the J gene TRBJ2-1, with TRBD1 matching over 7 bases. Germline loops: CDR1 MDHEN, CDR2 SYDVKM. The CDR3 runs 13 residues. With 5 bases clipped from V and 6 bases from J, the junction kept 4 bases outside the gene matches.

This clonotype has ten or more counts. The J gene is TRBJ2-5, the V gene TRBV4-2; the D gene is possibly TRBD2 (6 bases). Trimming removed 4 bases from V and 5 bases from J, with 11 bases in between. Germline V CDR1 and CDR2: LGHNA, YNFKEQ. This CDR3 is 13 amino acids long. CDR3: CASSRGVRETQYF. The CDR3 DNA follows: TGTGCCAGCAGCCGGGGGGTCAGGGAGACCCAGTACTTC.

Ten or more counts support this clonotype. This rearrangement joins TRBV9 to TRBJ2-6; D is ambiguous. Germline CDR1 is SGDLS and CDR2 is YYNGEE. This CDR3 region has 15 residues. V was clipped by 0 bases and J by 0 bases, with 4 bases between them. The CDR3 DNA follows: TGTGCCAGCAGCGTAGGGAGCTCTGGGGCCAACGTCCTGACTTTC. This codes for CASSVGSSGANVLTF.

In its sample, this clonotype was seen a few times. The chain carries TRBV12-3 or TRBV12-4 and TRBJ1-2; D is unresolved. The CDR3 contains 14 residues. With 5 bases removed from V and 7 bases from J, the gap between germline ends came to 17 bases. Here the CDR3 DNA reads TGTGCCAGCAGTGACGTGTTGGCAGGAACTGGCTACACCTTC. Translating it yields CASSDVLAGTGYTF.

This clonotype was recorded many times. The V call is TRBV7-9, the J call TRBJ2-5; 7 bases are a match to TRBD1. Germline V gene sequence: CDR1 SEHNR, CDR2 FQNEAQ (reference sequence). The CDR3 is 13 residues long. After removal of 6 bases from V and 4 bases from J, the junction contained 5 bases not matched to a gene. The chain's CDR3 is CASRWDSGETQYF. As DNA, the CDR3 is TGTGCCAGCAGATGGGACAGCGGAGAGACCCAGTACTTC.

The chain has TRBV6-5 and TRBJ1-2; D is perhaps TRBD1 (6 bases). Germline CDR1 MNHEY, CDR2 SVGAGI. With 5 bases removed from V and 4 bases from J, the gap between germline ends came to 17 bases. The CDR3 sequence is 15 residues long. This CDR3 reads CASSLEGDLAYGYTF. The CDR3 DNA sequence: TGTGCCAGCAGTCTCGAGGGGGACCTAGCCTATGGCTACACCTTC.

As regards this clonotype: A junction boundary mismatches the germline segment, possibly from a read error. J is TRBJ2-3 and V is TRBV20-1; D is perhaps TRBD1 or TRBD2 (6 bases each). CDR1 and CDR2 from the germline V gene are DFQATT and SNEGSKA (reference sequence). The CDR3 contains 18 residues. CDR3 residues: CCAEGGRRKKSSTDTQYF. The CDR3 DNA sequence: TGCTGTGCCGAGGGGGGCAGGCGTAAAAAAAGTAGCACAGATACGCAGTATTTT.